One and the same sample provided the 3 T cell receptor beta chains below, sequenced in a study of PD-1 blockade in classical Hodgkin lymphoma (dated by TCRdb to the early 2020s). Library construction relied on the immunoSEQ multiplex PCR assay. This immuneACCESS table, as held by TCRdb, lists in-frame sequences with V and J called but not all clones. Of the missing ones, under half trace to an unresolved V gene in checked studies; the others have no known cause. The sample includes over 25,000 clones, with around 72% observed a single time. The ten largest account for approximately 3.6% of the sample. The time point label of this sample denotes: cycle 4 day 1 (C4D1), after six to seven weeks of nivolumab. All trial patients had relapsed after autologous stem cell transplantation, with cohorts A, B and C differing in prior brentuximab vedotin exposure. The material sequenced was peripheral blood mononuclear cells (PBMCs), taken before the fourth cycle of nivolumab. Source of these receptors: a human donor with classical Hodgkin lymphoma.

The rearrangement links TRBV7-9 to TRBJ2-3; weak D call: TRBD2 (6 bases). Germline V lookup: CDR1 SEHNR, CDR2 FQNEAQ (reference sequence). Trimming took off 2 bases at V and 6 bases at J, with 6 bases between the two ends. The CDR3 contains 12 residues. CDR3: CASSLSGDTQYF. CDR3 nucleotides: TGTGCCAGCAGCTTAAGCGGGGATACGCAGTATTTT.

The V and J genes are TRBV27 and TRBJ2-5, with D possibly TRBD1 on 6 matching bases. This CDR3 region has 14 residues. Trimming cost V 3 bases and J 0 bases, with 8 bases left between them. Germline assignment: CDR1 MNHEY and CDR2 SMNVEV (reference sequence). The CDR3, as DNA: TGTGCCAGCAGTTTGACAGGATACCAAGAGACCCAGTACTTC. This encodes CASSLTGYQETQYF.

The rearrangement joins TRBV4-1 to TRBJ2-3, with TRBD1 identical over 7 bases. Germline V CDR1 and CDR2: MGHRA, YSYEKL. This CDR3 has 15 residues. The J segment lost 5 bases and the V segment lost 5 bases, leaving 10 bases of the junction unmatched. The CDR3 nucleotides are TGCGCCAGCAGCTCGACAGGGAGTGTTAGAGATACGCAGTATTTT. Translating it yields CASSSTGSVRDTQYF.